Listed here are 5 T cell receptor beta chains from one sample, sequenced in a study of blood T cell repertoires in COVID-19. The method was immunoSEQ multiplex PCR; TCRdb's version includes in-frame clones alone and lacks a portion of them. The sample consists of approximately 250,000 clones, 65% to 85% of them appearing once. Sample: peripheral blood. Receptors originate from a woman aged 40 to 50 who had recovered from COVID-19.

The chain couples TRBV5-5 to TRBJ1-3; 12 positions agree with TRBD1. Germline CDR1 and CDR2: SGHKS and YYEKEE (reference sequence). The V segment lost 0 bases and the J segment 1 base; nucleotides outside the gene matches: 2. The CDR3 contains 17 residues. CDR3 sequence reads: CASSLVGQGASGNTIYF. CDR3 nucleotides: TGTGCCAGCAGCTTGGTGGGACAGGGGGCGTCTGGAAACACCATATATTTT.

The rearrangement uses TRBV28 and TRBJ1-1; D may be TRBD1 (5 bases). This CDR3 region has 15 residues. Trimming shortened V by 7 bases and J by 0 bases, and 15 bases separated the two germline ends. CDR1 is MDHEN and CDR2 is SYDVKM in the germline V gene. The CDR3, as DNA: TGTGCCAGCACCATCTCGTGGGGGGTGAACACTGAAGCTTTCTTT. Its translation: CASTISWGVNTEAFF.

The rearrangement links TRBV13 to TRBJ1-1; TRBD1 is a possible D gene (5 bases). Between the trimmed V and J ends, which lost 0 bases and 11 bases, there was a span of 13 bases. Germline V gives CDR1 PRHDT, CDR2 FYEKMQ (reference sequence). The CDR3 is 13 residues long. The CDR3 region has the DNA TGTGCCAGCAGCTTAGGGGACACACGAAGGGCTTTCTTT. Translating gives CASSLGDTRRAFF.

This clone has just one count. This chain connects TRBV24-1 to TRBJ2-1, with TRBD2 identical over 16 bases. Germline V CDR1 and CDR2: KGHDR, SFDVKD. Unmatched junction bases numbered 1, after V lost 2 bases and J lost 7 bases. CDR3 size: 16 residues. CDR3 DNA sequence: TGTGCCACCAGTGATTCGGGACTAGCGGGGGGGAATGAGCAGTTCTTC. It specifies CATSDSGLAGGNEQFF.

V gene TRBV7-2 combines with J gene TRBJ2-7; 11 bases fit TRBD1. Germline CDR1 reads SGHTA; CDR2 reads FQGNSA. The CDR3 spans 15 residues. Trimming at V came to 5 bases and at J to 6 bases, leaving 9 bases not matched to a gene. In DNA, the CDR3 is TGTGCCAGCAGCCTTACCTCGGACAGGGGGCGCGAGCAGTACTTC. Encoded protein: CASSLTSDRGREQYF.